These T cell receptor beta chains were read from a single sample in a study of tumor-infiltrating lymphocytes in glioblastoma multiforme. TCRdb fed the multiplex PCR reads into MiXCR, producing one record per CDR3 protein. The table has roughly 13,000 distinct CDR3 sequences, roughly 64% seen once. Material: brain tumor tissue. The receptors stem from a male donor with glioblastoma. Each CDR3 is given without its conserved first and last residue.

>TRBJ2-5|13|TRBV6-6
ASSPPSGEGEIQY
>TRBJ2-7|14|TRBV7-8
ASSATGLGTAYEQY
>TRBJ1-5|10|TRBV12-3/TRBV12-4
ASSPTNQPQH
>TRBJ2-1|10|TRBV5-4
ASSSIYNEQF
>TRBJ1-1|12|TRBV20-1
SAREDSGPVGAF
>TRBJ2-4|15|TRBV7-9
ASSVLAGTGAKNIQY
>TRBJ1-6|13|TRBV4-2
ASSQDSSYNSPLH
>TRBJ1-2|11|TRBV12-3/TRBV12-4
ASSWDRGDGFT
>TRBJ2-1|14|TRBV20-1
SATRRQADSYNEQF
>TRBJ2-1|13|TRBV4-2
ASSPSGGAFNEQF
>TRBJ2-7|13|TRBV11-1
ASRSTSGGSYEQY
>TRBJ2-4|13|TRBV10-1
DSSEGQGRRNIQY
>TRBJ2-7|11|TRBV20-1
SANSRREDEQY
>TRBJ2-7|12|TRBV10-3
AISERAGGYEQY
>TRBJ1-1|11|TRBV10-3
AIKGTGNTEAF
>TRBJ2-2|12|TRBV11-1
ASSLLGNTGELF
>TRBJ2-5|12|TRBV29-1
SVRRGRYQDTQY
>TRBJ2-7|11|TRBV4-2
VSSHLTSYEQY
>TRBJ2-7|11|TRBV20-1
SARDAVGYEQY
>TRBJ2-2|14|TRBV11-3
ASSLGAARDTGELF
>TRBJ1-2|11|TRBV10-3
AVSAAAGNGYA
>TRBJ2-2|9|TRBV7-2
ASSFEGELF
>TRBJ1-5|12|TRBV5-1
ASSLGVNNQPQH
>TRBJ2-3|11|TRBV24-1
ATSAASTDTQY
>TRBJ2-5|12|TRBV11-2
ASSLGASLSSQY
>TRBJ2-7|13|TRBV11-1
ASNRTSGSVYEQY
>TRBJ2-1|13|TRBV5-1
ASSLGGTGLYEQF
>TRBJ2-1|12|TRBV6-2/TRBV6-3
ASSSPGSYNEQF
>TRBJ2-5|12|TRBV20-1
SARDGREQETQY
>TRBJ2-1|12|TRBV20-1
SAGDETGLYEQF
>TRBJ2-7|11|TRBV28
ASSFLGSNGQY
>TRBJ2-1|14|TRBV5-6
ASSQVSGGSYHEQF
>TRBJ2-7|13|TRBV5-4
ASSWGQGVPYEQY
>TRBJ2-1|12|TRBV20-1
SARDEAGVYEQF
>TRBJ2-2|14|TRBV11-3
ASSSPSGGHTGELF
>TRBJ2-7|13|TRBV20-1
SARRLAGGKDEQY
>TRBJ2-6|14|TRBV7-3
ASSLTFGSGANVLT
>TRBJ2-2|14|TRBV11-3
ASSSPSGGVQRELF
>TRBJ2-4|12|TRBV5-4
ASSFWADENIQY
>TRBJ2-5|13|TRBV6-6
ANSPPSGEVETQY
>TRBJ1-5|11|TRBV11-2
ASSSLADSSQH
>TRBJ2-1|11|TRBV6-5
ASSYAGGDEQL
>TRBJ2-7|9|TRBV12-3/TRBV12-4
ASSPGDEQY
>TRBJ2-3|14|TRBV30
AWSVAGGLRSGTQY
>TRBJ2-7|10|TRBV2
ASSVTGDEQY